These 20 T cell receptor beta chains share one sample of origin, sequenced in a study of T cell responses to AZD1222 COVID-19 vaccine. TCRdb's table, derived via immunoSEQ multiplex PCR, lists solely in-frame clones and lacks some. Of more than 85,000 clones detected, around 85% appear once; the ten largest clones hold roughly 7.9%. The material was peripheral blood, obtained on day 0 of AZD1222 vaccination. These receptors were taken from an adult in good health.

This chain uses TRBV6-1 with TRBJ2-5; 9 bases are a match to TRBD1. Germline lookup yields CDR1 MNHNS and CDR2 SASEGT. The V gene end was trimmed by 1 base and the J gene end by 5 bases; junction bases not matched to a gene: 8. This CDR3 spans 16 amino acids. The CDR3 region has the DNA TGTGCCAGCAGTGAAGTTTGGGACAGGGCGGGGGAGACCCAGTACTTC. It yields the protein CASSEVWDRAGETQYF.

This clone has just one count. The chain has TRBV5-1 and TRBJ2-1; no clear D. The CDR3 spans 14 residues. Trimming stripped 0 bases from V and 2 bases from J, with 6 bases between. Germline V gene lookup returns CDR1 SGHRS and CDR2 YFSETQ. The CDR3 protein is CASSLDSTYNEQFF. Here the CDR3 DNA reads TGCGCCAGCAGCTTGGACAGCACCTACAATGAGCAGTTCTTC.

The chain is built from TRBV28 and TRBJ2-7; 13 bases are a match to TRBD2. Germline assignment: CDR1 MDHEN and CDR2 SYDVKM. The CDR3 loop spans 14 amino acids. With V trimmed by 6 bases and J by 6 bases, 5 bases remained unmatched. DNA of the CDR3: TGTGCCAGCAGCAGGACTAGCGGGAGCTCCGAGCAGTACTTC. Residues: CASSRTSGSSEQYF.

The chain has TRBV29-1 and TRBJ2-5; 9 nucleotides line up with TRBD2. The CDR3 covers 13 residues. The V and J ends lost 6 bases and 4 bases, in that order; junction bases with no gene match: 6. Germline assignment: CDR1 SQVTM and CDR2 ANQGSEA. CDR3 in amino acids: CSVPGLALETQYF. The DNA of the CDR3 is TGCAGCGTCCCGGGACTAGCATTAGAGACCCAGTACTTC. Drawing the rest from reference TRBV29-1 and TRBJ2-5, the complete variable domain is SAVISQKPSRDICQRGTSLTIQCQVDSQVTMMFWYRQQPGQSLTLIATANQGSEATYESGFVIDKFPISRPNLTFSTLTVSNMSPEDSSIYLCSVPGLALETQYFGPGTRLLVL.

The chain links TRBV7-8 to TRBJ2-2, with 7 bases fitting TRBD1. The ends lost 4 bases at V and 2 bases at J; junction bases unmatched: 4. The CDR3 is 15 residues long. Germline V gene data show CDR1 as SGHVS and CDR2 as FQNEAQ. The CDR3 DNA reads as TGTGCCAGCAGCTCCTGGGACAGTAACACCGGGGAGCTGTTTTTT. It encodes CASSSWDSNTGELFF.

The chain has TRBV4-1 and TRBJ2-6; 8 positions match TRBD2. Trimming at V came to 9 bases and at J to 8 bases, leaving 12 bases not matched to a gene. In germline, CDR1 is MGHRA, CDR2 YSYEKL. The CDR3 spans 15 residues. The CDR3, as DNA: TGCGCCAGTACCCGTAATTTAGCGGGAACCAACGTCCTGACTTTC. It codes for CASTRNLAGTNVLTF.

The chain joins TRBV6-5 to TRBJ2-3, with D hard to call. Germline V gene data show CDR1 as MNHEY and CDR2 as SVGAGI. V dropped 2 bases and J dropped 5 bases, with 8 bases sitting between them. The CDR3 covers 13 residues. CDR3 in DNA: TGTGCCAGCAGTTACGTCGTTAAAGATACGCAGTATTTT. It yields the protein CASSYVVKDTQYF.

The chain is built from TRBV2 and TRBJ2-2; perhaps TRBD2 as D (6 bases). CDR1 is SNHLY and CDR2 is FYNNEI in the germline V gene. This CDR3 contains 13 residues. V lost 6 bases, J lost 10 bases, and 15 bases lay in between. CDR3 sequence (DNA): TGTGCCAGCAGGACGATGGGACTTGCGGAGCTGTTTTTT. It is translated as CASRTMGLAELFF.

V is TRBV18 and J is TRBJ2-7; 7 bases align to TRBD2. J gave up 6 bases and V 0 bases, and 5 bases lay outside the gene matches. The length of the CDR3 is 14 residues. Germline V gene data show CDR1 as KGHSH and CDR2 as LQKENI. The CDR3 DNA follows: TGTGCCAGCTCACCACCGGGCGGGAGTGGCGAGCAGTACTTC. Residues: CASSPPGGSGEQYF.

The rearrangement links TRBV3-1 (or the pseudogene TRBV3-2) to TRBJ2-5; D is unclear. This CDR3 contains 11 residues. The V end lost 4 bases, the J end lost 5 bases, and 5 bases lay between the germline ends. Looked up from germline, CDR1 is LGHDT and CDR2 is YNNKEL (reference sequence). As DNA, the CDR3 is TGTGCCAGCAGCCTGAGGGAGACCCAGTACTTC. Protein sequence: CASSLRETQYF.

The chain employs TRBV29-1 and TRBJ2-1; no clear D gene. Trimming removed 4 bases at V and 4 bases at J, with 11 bases between. CDR1 SQVTM and CDR2 ANQGSEA come from the germline V gene. The CDR3 runs 13 residues. The CDR3 protein is CSVVGFSYNEQFF. DNA of the CDR3: TGCAGCGTTGTAGGTTTCTCATACAATGAGCAGTTCTTC.

The V gene is TRBV5-1, the J gene TRBJ2-7; 9 positions match TRBD2. J lost 0 bases, V lost 2 bases, and 3 bases had no gene match. The germline CDR1 and CDR2 sequences are SGHRS and YFSETQ. The CDR3 spans 15 residues. The CDR3 nucleotides are TGCGCCAGCAGCTTTGCGGGAGGGCTCTCCTACGAGCAGTACTTC. It encodes CASSFAGGLSYEQYF. The full variable domain, completed using reference TRBV5-1 and TRBJ2-7, is KAGVTQTPRYLIKTRGQQVTLSCSPISGHRSVSWYQQTPGQGLQFLFEYFSETQRNKGNFPGRFSGRQFSNSRSEMNVSTLELGDSALYLCASSFAGGLSYEQYFGPGTRLTVT.

This clone was picked up one time. The J gene is TRBJ2-7, the V gene TRBV7-9; D unresolved. Trimming stripped 1 base from V and 3 bases from J, with 13 bases between. The CDR3 loop spans 15 amino acids. Germline CDR1 SEHNR, CDR2 FQNEAQ (reference sequence). CDR3 in amino acids: CASSLGTEQRYEQYF. The CDR3 DNA reads TGTGCCAGCAGCTTAGGGACGGAGCAACGCTACGAGCAGTACTTC.

The chain combines TRBV4-2 with TRBJ2-2; D is uncertain. This CDR3 comprises 17 residues. The ends were cut back, 1 base at V and 4 bases at J, with 16 bases in the middle. Germline lookup yields CDR1 LGHNA and CDR2 YNFKEQ. This CDR3 reads CASSQARSANPTGELFF. The CDR3 nucleotides are TGTGCCAGCAGCCAAGCCAGATCGGCTAACCCCACCGGGGAGCTGTTTTTT.

The rearrangement uses TRBV6-4 and TRBJ2-7; D remains unclear. The CDR3 is 13 residues long. Trimming removed 6 bases from V and 5 bases from J, with 14 bases in between. CDR1 MRHNA and CDR2 SNTAGT come from the germline V gene. CDR3 DNA: TGTGCCAGCAGGAGACACCCACGGCACGAGCAGTACTTC. Its translation is CASRRHPRHEQYF.

The rearrangement joins TRBV12-3 or TRBV12-4 to TRBJ2-7; TRBD1 agrees at 8 bases. The CDR3 contains 13 residues. Trimming removed 5 bases from V and 5 bases from J; junction bases left unmatched: 5. CDR3 loop: CASSQDRVDEQYF. For the CDR3, the DNA is TGTGCCAGCAGTCAGGACAGGGTCGACGAGCAGTACTTC.

This clone was counted once. The CDR3 DNA sequence: TGTGCCAGCAGCTTAGGGGGGGGGAGCGGACTCTCCTACGAGCAGTACTTC. Amino acid sequence: CASSLGGGSGLSYEQYF. The gene calls are TRBV7-2 and TRBJ2-7; 7 positions match TRBD2. The germline CDR1 and CDR2 sequences are SGHTA and FQGNSA. Trimming removed 1 base from V and 0 bases from J; junction bases left unmatched: 9. The length of the CDR3 is 17 residues.

The gene calls are TRBV14 and TRBJ1-2, with 10 bases that match TRBD1. This CDR3 region has 15 residues. CDR1 and CDR2 from the germline V gene are SGHDN and FVKESK. V trimming: 5 bases; J trimming: 4 bases; junction bases outside the gene matches: 7. CDR3: CASSIGTGAVYGYTF. In DNA form, the CDR3 reads TGTGCCAGCAGCATTGGGACAGGGGCAGTCTATGGCTACACCTTC.

This rearrangement joins TRBV6-2 or TRBV6-3 to TRBJ2-1, with D perhaps TRBD2 (6 bases). The CDR3 is 15 amino acids. Deletions cut 5 bases from V and 2 bases from J, with 13 bases between. In germline, CDR1 is MNHEY, CDR2 SVGEGT. CDR3 sequence: CASSAQSGAYNEQFF. Here the CDR3 DNA reads TGTGCCAGCAGTGCCCAGTCGGGAGCCTACAATGAGCAGTTCTTC.

Here the CDR3 DNA reads TGTGCCAGCAGCTGGACTAGCGGGGGGCGGGATACGCAGTATTTT. It codes for CASSWTSGGRDTQYF. The chain has TRBV11-2 and TRBJ2-3, with 14 bases lining up with TRBD2. Germline assignment: CDR1 SGHAT and CDR2 FQNNGV. This CDR3 spans 15 amino acids. Trimming at V came to 4 bases and at J to 6 bases, leaving 3 bases not matched to a gene.